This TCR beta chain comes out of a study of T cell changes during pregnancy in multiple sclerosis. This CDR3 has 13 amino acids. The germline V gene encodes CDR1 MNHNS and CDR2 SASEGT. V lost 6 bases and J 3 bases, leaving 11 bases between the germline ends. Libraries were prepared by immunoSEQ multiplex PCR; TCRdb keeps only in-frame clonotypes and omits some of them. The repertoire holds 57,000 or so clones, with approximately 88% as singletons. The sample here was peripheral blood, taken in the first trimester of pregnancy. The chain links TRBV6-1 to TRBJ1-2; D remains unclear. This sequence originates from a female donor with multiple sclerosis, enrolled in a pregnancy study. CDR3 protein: CASRRSSDYGYTF. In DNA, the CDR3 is TGTGCCAGCAGGAGGTCGTCTGACTATGGCTACACCTTC.